A single sample is the source of the 12 T cell receptor beta chains below, sequenced in a study of T cell repertoires in cytomegalovirus infection. Each CDR3 protein is one row after TCRdb ran MiXCR on the reads. The sample contains 290,000 or so distinct CDR3 sequences, about 8.8% of which appear only once. The sequenced sample was PBMCs. These receptors came from a human donor in good health (CMV status not recorded). Some clones in this sample may be carry-over from other donors' samples.

The J gene is TRBJ2-1, the V gene TRBV5-1; 11 bases are shared with TRBD1. V lost 0 bases, J lost 8 bases, and 7 bases stayed unmatched. Per germline, CDR1 SGHRS and CDR2 YFSETQ. The CDR3 has 16 amino acids. The CDR3 reads CASSLELDRGRDEQFF. The CDR3 DNA is TGCGCCAGCAGCTTGGAGTTGGACAGGGGGCGCGATGAGCAGTTCTTC.

This clonotype was observed at least ten times. The chain links TRBV18 to TRBJ2-3, with TRBD1 identical over 11 bases. The CDR3 has 17 amino acids. J lost 4 bases, V lost 3 bases, and 9 bases had no gene match. CDR1 is KGHSH and CDR2 is LQKENI in the germline V gene. CDR3 in DNA: TGTGCCAGCTCACCTCTCCGGGACAGGGGGTGGGCAGATACGCAGTATTTT. This encodes CASSPLRDRGWADTQYF.

This clonotype was recorded at least ten times. The J gene is TRBJ1-4, the V gene TRBV12-3 or TRBV12-4, with TRBD1 matching over 9 bases. The CDR3 runs to 14 residues. The CDR3 here is CAVGTGPLGEKLFF. The DNA of the CDR3 is TGTGCGGTCGGGACAGGGCCCTTGGGTGAAAAACTGTTTTTT.

The chain recombines TRBV12-3 or TRBV12-4 with TRBJ1-5, with a possible D match to TRBD1 (6 bases). The CDR3 is 15 residues long. V dropped 2 bases and J dropped 5 bases, with 13 bases sitting between them. The CDR3 nucleotides are TGTGCCAGCAGTTTAAGTAGACAGGCTGATCAGCCCCAGCATTTT. Protein product: CASSLSRQADQPQHF.

This clonotype was counted many times. This chain uses TRBV25-1 with TRBJ2-4; 8 bases line up with TRBD2. The CDR3 covers 17 residues. V shed 8 bases, J shed 6 bases, and the junction held 18 bases outside the gene matches. Looked up from germline, CDR1 is MGHDK and CDR2 is SYGVNS. The CDR3 reads CASAPGGKGGYGNIQYF. In DNA form, the CDR3 reads TGTGCCAGCGCACCGGGAGGGAAGGGTGGTTATGGAAACATTCAGTACTTC.

The table lists this clonotype with many counts. The J gene is TRBJ2-7, the V gene TRBV6-5; 11 bases agree with TRBD2. V was pared by 0 bases and J by 3 bases, with 7 bases of the junction left unmatched. CDR3 length: 17 residues. Germline V lookup: CDR1 MNHEY, CDR2 SVGAGI. The CDR3 reads CASSYSPSGGPYYEQYF. The DNA for the CDR3 is TGTGCCAGCAGTTACTCTCCTAGCGGGGGGCCCTACTACGAGCAGTACTTC.

Ten or more counts support this clonotype. This chain uses TRBV20-1 with TRBJ1-1; tentatively, D is TRBD1 (6 bases). The germline V and J ends were trimmed by 6 bases and 5 bases, with 16 bases remaining between them. There are 13 residues in the CDR3. Germline assignment: CDR1 DFQATT and CDR2 SNEGSKA (reference sequence). The CDR3 spells CSARFRGETEAFF. The CDR3 DNA reads as TGCAGTGCCCGATTCAGGGGAGAGACTGAAGCTTTCTTT.

Ten or more counts support this clonotype. V usage is TRBV20-1 and J usage is TRBJ1-3; D is undetermined. Germline lookup yields CDR1 DFQATT and CDR2 SNEGSKA (reference sequence). The CDR3 covers 15 residues. V dropped 1 base and J dropped 1 base, with 11 bases sitting between them. The CDR3 loop reads CSARAVVRSGNTIYF. In DNA, the CDR3 is TGCAGTGCTAGAGCAGTGGTTCGGTCTGGAAACACCATATATTTT.

The chain employs TRBV7-6 and TRBJ1-5, with D tentatively TRBD1 (5 bases). V was shortened by 5 bases and J by 6 bases, with 17 bases between the two germline ends. CDR3 length: 15 residues. CDR1 is SGHVS, CDR2 FNYEAQ, per germline. The CDR3 sequence is CASSPGAGFLQPQHF. As DNA, the CDR3 is TGTGCCAGCAGCCCGGGAGCAGGGTTTCTTCAGCCCCAGCATTTT.

In its sample, this clonotype was seen many times. The V and J genes are TRBV7-9 and TRBJ1-5; D ambiguous. CDR3 length: 14 residues. Per germline, CDR1 SEHNR and CDR2 FQNEAQ (reference sequence). Trimming removed 4 bases from V and 2 bases from J, with 9 bases in between. CDR3 residues: CASSSTPGNQPQHF. DNA of the CDR3: TGTGCCAGCAGCTCCACTCCCGGCAATCAGCCCCAGCATTTT.

This clonotype was seen ten or more times. The gene calls are TRBV7-9 and TRBJ1-1; 7 bases align to TRBD1. CDR1 SEHNR and CDR2 FQNEAQ come from the germline V gene (reference sequence). The CDR3 has 17 amino acids. Germline trimming cut 5 bases from V and 0 bases from J; bases unmatched to any gene: 12. The CDR3 protein is CASSPRLAGGLNTEAFF. CDR3 nucleotides: TGTGCCAGCAGCCCTCGTCTGGCAGGGGGATTGAACACTGAAGCTTTCTTT.

This clonotype was detected ten times or more. The chain is built from TRBV29-1 and TRBJ1-1, with TRBD1 matching 7 bases. Germline V CDR1 and CDR2: SQVTM, ANQGSEA. This CDR3 contains 17 residues. The V and J ends lost 3 bases and 0 bases, in that order; junction bases with no gene match: 13. The CDR3 nucleotides read TGCAGCGTTGACCGCGCCGGGACAGAGACTTTGAACACTGAAGCTTTCTTT. This codes for CSVDRAGTETLNTEAFF.